The rows below give T cell receptor beta chains drawn from one sample of a study of cytomegalovirus exposure and HLA in healthy donors. The method was immunoSEQ multiplex PCR; TCRdb's version includes in-frame clones alone and lacks a portion of them. The table has about 120,000 clones, more than 60% seen once. Sequencing was carried out using PBMCs. All receptors derive from a man aged 40-49 years in good health and CMV-seropositive. CDR3s include the opening cysteine and the closing phenylalanine or tryptophan. The D gene is left open where the match is weak. A clone size is listed for some rows: how often the clone was seen (once, few, many), or a class if it is expanded.

CDR3 protein	CDR3 DNA	D gene	J gene	clone size	V gene
CASSTRSGTGGYEQYF	TGTGCCAGTAGTACTCGTTCCGGGACAGGGGGCTACGAGCAGTACTTC	TRBD1	TRBJ2-7	-	TRBV19
CASSPGQGIQYF	TGTGCCAGCAGCCCGGGACAGGGCATCCAGTACTTC	TRBD1	TRBJ2-5	-	TRBV7-3
CASSPRTSGGPNHISSTDTQYF	TGTGCCAGCAGCCCCCGGACTAGCGGGGGGCCTAACCATATTTCTAGCACAGATACGCAGTATTTT	TRBD2	TRBJ2-3	-	TRBV13
CASSHRDNPNTEAFF	TGCGCCAGCAGCCACCGAGACAACCCGAACACTGAAGCTTTCTTT	-	TRBJ1-1	-	TRBV4-1
CASSEPAAGVTTDTQYF	TGTGCCAGCAGCGAGCCGGCAGCGGGGGTTACCACAGATACGCAGTATTTT	TRBD2	TRBJ2-3	-	TRBV9
CASSPGTGGSPLHF	TGCGCCAGCAGCCCCGGGACAGGGGGTTCACCCCTCCACTTT	TRBD1	TRBJ1-6	-	TRBV5-1
CASSTRGARTDTQYF	TGTGCCAGCAGCACCCGGGGGGCCCGCACAGATACGCAGTATTTT	-	TRBJ2-3	-	TRBV9
CASSPGTVSYEQYF	TGTGCCAGCAGCCCCGGGACAGTATCCTACGAGCAGTACTTC	TRBD1	TRBJ2-7	-	TRBV27
CASSLVRSGGADTQYF	TGTGCCAGCAGCTTAGTAAGGTCAGGGGGCGCAGATACGCAGTATTTT	TRBD1	TRBJ2-3	-	TRBV7-3
CASSESLNAGTSGPTKQYF	TGCGCCAGCAGTGAGTCATTGAACGCCGGGACTAGCGGCCCTACGAAGCAGTACTTC	TRBD2	TRBJ2-7	-	TRBV10-1
CASSEEHGRVAPDTQYF	TGTGCCAGCAGTGAAGAACACGGCAGGGTAGCCCCAGATACGCAGTATTTT	-	TRBJ2-3	-	TRBV6-1
CASSGSSVRYEKLFF	TGTGCCAGCAGCGGGTCGAGCGTTCGCTATGAAAAACTGTTTTTT	-	TRBJ1-4	once	TRBV7-8
CASSYSNRGSGNTIYF	TGTGCCAGCAGTTACTCGAACAGGGGCTCTGGAAACACCATATATTTT	TRBD1	TRBJ1-3	-	TRBV6-5
CASSVLVQGNEQFF	TGTGCCAGCAGCGTATTGGTACAGGGGAATGAGCAGTTCTTC	TRBD1	TRBJ2-1	-	TRBV9
CASSDQLAGGAEQFF	TGCGCCAGCAGCGATCAACTAGCGGGAGGAGCTGAGCAGTTCTTC	TRBD2	TRBJ2-1	few	TRBV5-1
CASSIRFAGANVLTF	TGTGCCAGCAGCATACGGTTTGCTGGGGCCAACGTCCTGACTTTC	-	TRBJ2-6	once	TRBV7-8
CASEFTGGNEKLFF	TGTGCCAGCGAATTCACGGGAGGTAATGAAAAACTGTTTTTT	-	TRBJ1-4	-	TRBV2
CASSLTGTGWGQETQYF	TGTGCCAGCAGCTTAACGGGCACAGGTTGGGGTCAAGAGACCCAGTACTTC	-	TRBJ2-5	-	TRBV7-3
CASGRQGEKLFF	TGTGCCAGTGGCCGACAGGGTGAAAAACTGTTTTTT	TRBD1	TRBJ1-4	few	TRBV19
CASSLDRESGANVLTF	TGTGCCAGCAGTTTGGACAGGGAGTCTGGGGCCAACGTCCTGACTTTC	TRBD1	TRBJ2-6	-	TRBV5-4
CASSPIPGQGLRELFF	TGCGCCAGCAGCCCGATACCAGGACAGGGCCTCAGGGAGCTGTTTTTT	TRBD1	TRBJ2-2	-	TRBV5-1
CASSLGAGQGPYEQYF	TGTGCCAGCAGCTTAGGGGCCGGACAGGGGCCCTACGAGCAGTACTTC	TRBD1	TRBJ2-7	-	TRBV7-9
CASSQSLAVNIQYF	TGCGCCAGCAGCCAATCCCTAGCGGTAAACATTCAGTACTTC	TRBD2	TRBJ2-4	few	TRBV4-3
CATQPDPGGFSQPQHF	TGTGCCACCCAGCCGGACCCGGGGGGGTTTAGTCAGCCCCAGCATTTT	-	TRBJ1-5	-	TRBV5-4
CASSENDRGNTEAFF	TGTGCCAGCAGTGAAAATGACAGGGGGAACACTGAAGCTTTCTTT	TRBD1	TRBJ1-1	few	TRBV6-1
CASSLDLNTGELFF	TGTGCCAGCAGCTTAGATCTGAACACCGGGGAGCTGTTTTTT	-	TRBJ2-2	-	TRBV11-2
CASSIQGPAEAFF	TGTGCCAGTAGTATACAGGGGCCGGCTGAAGCTTTCTTT	-	TRBJ1-1	-	TRBV19
CASSSDGQSQGYTF	TGTGCCAGCAGTTCTGACGGACAAAGCCAGGGCTACACCTTC	-	TRBJ1-2	once	TRBV28
CASFNPTGKTPEAFF	TGTGCCAGCTTTAACCCCACAGGGAAGACCCCTGAAGCTTTCTTT	-	TRBJ1-1	once	TRBV27
CASSSGWTGEGYGYTF	TGTGCCAGCAGCTCTGGATGGACAGGGGAGGGCTATGGCTACACCTTC	TRBD1	TRBJ1-2	-	TRBV13
CASPPGGASAEAFF	TGTGCCAGCCCCCCAGGGGGCGCGTCCGCTGAAGCTTTCTTT	TRBD1	TRBJ1-1	-	TRBV28
CASSPGTDQKLFF	TGTGCCAGCAGCCCCGGGACAGATCAAAAACTGTTTTTT	TRBD1	TRBJ1-4	-	TRBV2
CASSQASGSGRAPHGQFF	TGTGCCAGCAGCCAAGCCTCCGGTAGCGGGAGGGCGCCCCATGGTCAGTTCTTC	TRBD2	TRBJ2-1	-	TRBV4-2
CASSLVAGGTDTQYF	TGTGCCAGCAGCTTAGTTGCGGGGGGCACAGATACGCAGTATTTT	TRBD2	TRBJ2-3	-	TRBV11-2
CASSLGQGNYGYTF	TGCGCCAGCAGCTTAGGACAGGGGAACTATGGCTACACCTTC	TRBD1	TRBJ1-2	-	TRBV5-1
CASSPGQGYEQYF	TGTGCCAGCAGTCCGGGACAGGGTTACGAGCAGTACTTC	TRBD1	TRBJ2-7	-	TRBV27
CASSEGQGTDTQYF	TGTGCCAGCAGCGAGGGACAGGGCACAGATACGCAGTATTTT	TRBD1	TRBJ2-3	-	TRBV7-9
CASSLAGGVVQYF	TGTGCCAGCAGCTTAGCCGGCGGGGTGGTGCAGTACTTC	-	TRBJ2-7	-	TRBV7-8
CASSYFSGGQFF	TGTGCCAGCAGTTATTTTAGCGGGGGGCAGTTCTTC	TRBD2	TRBJ2-1	-	TRBV6-6
CASSSGQHQPQHF	TGTGCCAGCTCATCGGGACAGCATCAGCCCCAGCATTTT	TRBD1	TRBJ1-5	-	TRBV18